This T cell receptor (beta chain) was sequenced during a study of blood T cell repertoires in COVID-19. CDR1 is MNHEY and CDR2 is SVGAGI in the germline V gene. Trimming pared 5 bases from V and 3 bases from J, leaving 10 bases between. The CDR3 length is 13 residues. Assay: immunoSEQ multiplex PCR; the TCRdb copy retains only in-frame clones and omits some. The sample includes under 200,000 clones, approximately 81% of them seen just once. In its sample, this clone was seen once. V and J are TRBV6-5 and TRBJ2-5; D call uncertain. This clonotype was sampled from a woman in her thirties or forties with acute COVID-19. Material: PBMCs or T cells enriched from blood (not recorded which). The chain's CDR3 is CASSMGWKETQYF. CDR3 nucleotide sequence: TGTGCCAGCAGTATGGGCTGGAAAGAGACCCAGTACTTC.